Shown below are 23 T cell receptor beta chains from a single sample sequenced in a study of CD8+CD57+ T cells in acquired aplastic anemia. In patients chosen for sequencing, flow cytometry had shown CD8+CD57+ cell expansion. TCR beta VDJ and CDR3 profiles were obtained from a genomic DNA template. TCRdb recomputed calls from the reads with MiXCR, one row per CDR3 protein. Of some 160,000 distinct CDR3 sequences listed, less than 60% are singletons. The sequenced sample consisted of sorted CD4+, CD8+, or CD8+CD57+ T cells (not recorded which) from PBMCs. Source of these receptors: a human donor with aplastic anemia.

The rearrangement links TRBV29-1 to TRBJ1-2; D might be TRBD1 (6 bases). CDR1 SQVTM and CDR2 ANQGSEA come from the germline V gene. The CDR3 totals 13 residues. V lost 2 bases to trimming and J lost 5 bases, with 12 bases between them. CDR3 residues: CSVESDRIYGYTF. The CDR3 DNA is TGCAGCGTTGAATCCGACAGGATATATGGCTACACCTTC.

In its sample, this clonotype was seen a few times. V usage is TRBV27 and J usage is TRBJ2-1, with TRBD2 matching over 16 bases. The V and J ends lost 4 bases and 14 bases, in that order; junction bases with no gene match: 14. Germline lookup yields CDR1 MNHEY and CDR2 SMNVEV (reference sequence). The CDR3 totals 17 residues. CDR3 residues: CASSSPGLAGGRRRKFF. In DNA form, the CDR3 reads TGTGCCAGCAGTTCTCCGGGACTAGCGGGAGGGCGGAGGCGAAAGTTCTTC.

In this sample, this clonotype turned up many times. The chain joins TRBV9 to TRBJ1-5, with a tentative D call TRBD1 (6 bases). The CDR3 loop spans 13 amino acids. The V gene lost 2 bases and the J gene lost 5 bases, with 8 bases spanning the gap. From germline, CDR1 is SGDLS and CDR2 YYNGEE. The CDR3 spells CASSVDSDQPQHF. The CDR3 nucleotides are TGTGCCAGCAGCGTGGACAGTGATCAGCCCCAGCATTTT.

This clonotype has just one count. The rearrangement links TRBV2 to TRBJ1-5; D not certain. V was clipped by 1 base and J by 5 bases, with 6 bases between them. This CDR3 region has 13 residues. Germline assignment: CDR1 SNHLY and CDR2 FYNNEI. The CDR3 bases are TGTGCCAGCAGTGAAGGGGGAGATCAGCCCCAGCATTTT. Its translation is CASSEGGDQPQHF.

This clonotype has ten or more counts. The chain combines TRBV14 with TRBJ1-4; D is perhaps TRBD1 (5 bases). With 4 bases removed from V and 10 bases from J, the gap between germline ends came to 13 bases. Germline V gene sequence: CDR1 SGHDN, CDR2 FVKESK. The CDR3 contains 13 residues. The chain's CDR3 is CASSLKFGGKLFF. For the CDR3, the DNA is TGTGCCAGCAGCCTAAAATTCGGGGGAAAACTGTTTTTT.

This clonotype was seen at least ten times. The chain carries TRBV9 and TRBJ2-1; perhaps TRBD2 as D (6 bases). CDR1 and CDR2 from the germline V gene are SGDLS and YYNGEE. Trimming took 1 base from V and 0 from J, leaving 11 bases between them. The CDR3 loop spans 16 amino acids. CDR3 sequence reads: CASSVFSGSSYNEQFF. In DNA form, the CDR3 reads TGTGCCAGCAGCGTATTTAGCGGAAGCTCCTACAATGAGCAGTTCTTC.

The DNA for the CDR3 is TGTGCCACCAGTGCCCTAGGAGAGACCCAGTACTTC. Translated: CATSALGETQYF. This rearrangement joins TRBV24-1 to TRBJ2-5; no firm D call. Germline CDR1 and CDR2: KGHDR and SFDVKD. V was cut by 5 bases and J by 4 bases, with 7 bases left in between. The CDR3 length is 12 residues.

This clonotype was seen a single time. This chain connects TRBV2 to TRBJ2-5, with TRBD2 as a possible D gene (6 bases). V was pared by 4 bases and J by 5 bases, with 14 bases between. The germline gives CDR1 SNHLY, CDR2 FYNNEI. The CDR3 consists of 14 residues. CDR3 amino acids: CASSGVSGGETQYF. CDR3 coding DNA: TGTGCCAGCAGTGGGGTTTCTGGAGGGGAGACCCAGTACTTC. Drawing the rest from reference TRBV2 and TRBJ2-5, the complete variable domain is EPEVTQTPSHQVTQMGQEVILRCVPISNHLYFYWYRQILGQKVEFLVSFYNNEISEKSEIFDDQFSVERPDGSNFTLKIRSTKLEDSAMYFCASSGVSGGETQYFGPGTRLLVL.

The CDR3 nucleotides are TGTGCCAGCAGCTGGACAGGGGCCCACGAGCAGTACTTC. It encodes CASSWTGAHEQYF. The genes are TRBV7-9 and TRBJ2-7, with 9 bases identical to TRBD1. The CDR3 is made up of 13 amino acids. Germline CDR1 is SEHNR and CDR2 is FQNEAQ (reference sequence). J gave up 5 bases and V 4 bases, and 3 bases lay outside the gene matches.

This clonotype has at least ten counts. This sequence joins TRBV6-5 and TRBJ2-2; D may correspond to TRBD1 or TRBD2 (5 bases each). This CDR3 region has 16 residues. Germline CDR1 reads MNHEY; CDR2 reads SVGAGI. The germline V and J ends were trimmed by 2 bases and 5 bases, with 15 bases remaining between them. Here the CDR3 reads CASSYLGAGITGELFF. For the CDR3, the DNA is TGTGCCAGCAGTTACCTCGGGGCAGGAATTACCGGGGAGCTGTTTTTT.

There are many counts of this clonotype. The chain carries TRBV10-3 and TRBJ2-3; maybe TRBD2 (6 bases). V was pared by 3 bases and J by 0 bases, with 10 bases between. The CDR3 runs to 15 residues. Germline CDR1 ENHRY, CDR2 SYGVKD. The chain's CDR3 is CAISDSSGSTDTQYF. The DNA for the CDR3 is TGTGCCATCAGTGACTCAAGCGGGAGCACAGATACGCAGTATTTT.

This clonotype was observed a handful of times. The CDR3 nucleotides are TGTGCCAGCAGTCGGCGACTAGCGGGCCGTTCCTACGAGCAGTACTTC. Residues: CASSRRLAGRSYEQYF. This chain uses TRBV25-1 with TRBJ2-7, with 10 positions matching TRBD2. Germline CDR1 MGHDK, CDR2 SYGVNS. After removal of 5 bases from V and 1 base from J, the junction contained 8 bases not matched to a gene. There are 16 residues in the CDR3.

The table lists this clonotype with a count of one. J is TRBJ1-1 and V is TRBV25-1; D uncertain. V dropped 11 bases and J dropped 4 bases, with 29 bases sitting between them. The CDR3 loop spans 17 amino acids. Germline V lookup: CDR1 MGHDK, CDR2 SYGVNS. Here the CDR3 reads CAPGILSVVEVGTEAFF. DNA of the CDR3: TGTGCCCCGGGCATCCTCAGCGTTGTGGAAGTGGGCACTGAAGCTTTCTTT. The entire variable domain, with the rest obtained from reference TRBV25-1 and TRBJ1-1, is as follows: EADIYQTPRYLVIGTGKKITLECSQTMGHDKMYWYQQDPGMELHLIHYSYGVNSTEKGDLSSESTVSRIRTEHFPLTLESARPSHTSQYLCAPGILSVVEVGTEAFFGQGTRLTVV.

The CDR3 sequence: CASSYPTAGTGAETQYF. In DNA form, the CDR3 reads TGTGCCAGCAGTTACCCCACGGCAGGGACAGGGGCAGAGACCCAGTACTTC. V gene TRBV6-6 combines with J gene TRBJ2-5, with 10 bases lining up with TRBD1. The CDR3 has 17 amino acids. Trimming removed 2 bases from V and 4 bases from J; junction bases left unmatched: 10. Germline values: CDR1 MNHNY, CDR2 SVGAGI (reference sequence).

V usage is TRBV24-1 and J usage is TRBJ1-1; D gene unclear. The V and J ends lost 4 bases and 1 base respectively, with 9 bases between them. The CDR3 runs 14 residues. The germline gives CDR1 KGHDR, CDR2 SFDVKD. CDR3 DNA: TGTGCCACCAGTGACCCGAATACGAACACTGAAGCTTTCTTT. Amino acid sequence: CATSDPNTNTEAFF.

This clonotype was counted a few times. CDR3 in amino acids: CASSAQAEAFF. CDR3 coding DNA: TGTGCCAGCAGCGCGCAGGCTGAAGCTTTCTTT. The chain uses TRBV7-8 and TRBJ1-1; D gene ambiguous. V lost 5 bases to trimming and J lost 6 bases, with 7 bases between them. CDR1 is SGHVS and CDR2 is FQNEAQ in the germline V gene. The CDR3 sequence is 11 residues long.

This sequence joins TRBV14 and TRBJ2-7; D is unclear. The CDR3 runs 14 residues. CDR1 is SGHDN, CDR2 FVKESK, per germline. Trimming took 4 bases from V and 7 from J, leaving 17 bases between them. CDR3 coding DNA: TGTGCCAGCAGCCTCCACACCCTTAAGTGGGAGCAGTACTTC. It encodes CASSLHTLKWEQYF.

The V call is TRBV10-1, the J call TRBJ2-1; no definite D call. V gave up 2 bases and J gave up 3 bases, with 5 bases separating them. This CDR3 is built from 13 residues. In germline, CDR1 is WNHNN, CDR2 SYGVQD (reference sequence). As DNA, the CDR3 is TGCGCCAGCAGTGAGCAGTACTACAATGAGCAGTTCTTC. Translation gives CASSEQYYNEQFF.

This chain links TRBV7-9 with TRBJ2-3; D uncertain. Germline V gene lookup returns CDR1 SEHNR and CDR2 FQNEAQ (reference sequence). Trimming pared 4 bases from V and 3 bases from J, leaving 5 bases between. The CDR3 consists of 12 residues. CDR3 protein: CASSWPTDTQYF. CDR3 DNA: TGTGCCAGCAGCTGGCCAACAGATACGCAGTATTTT. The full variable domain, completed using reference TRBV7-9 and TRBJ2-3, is DTGVSQNPRHKITKRGQNVTFRCDPISEHNRLYWYRQTLGQGPEFLTYFQNEAQLEKSRLLSDRFSAERPKGSFSTLEIQRTEQGDSAMYLCASSWPTDTQYFGPGTRLTVL.

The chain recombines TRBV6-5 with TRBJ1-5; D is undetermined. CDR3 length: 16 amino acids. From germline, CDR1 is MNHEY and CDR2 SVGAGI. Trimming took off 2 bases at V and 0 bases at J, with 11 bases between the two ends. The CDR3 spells CASSYGSPDSNQPQHF. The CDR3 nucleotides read TGTGCCAGCAGTTACGGAAGTCCAGATAGCAATCAGCCCCAGCATTTT.

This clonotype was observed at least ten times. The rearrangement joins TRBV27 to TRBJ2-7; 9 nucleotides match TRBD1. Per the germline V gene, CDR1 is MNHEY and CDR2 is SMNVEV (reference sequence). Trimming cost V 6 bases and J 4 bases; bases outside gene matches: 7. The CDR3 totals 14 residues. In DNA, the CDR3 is TGTGCCAGCAGCCGAGGGACAGGGAAGTACGAGCAGTACTTC. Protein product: CASSRGTGKYEQYF.

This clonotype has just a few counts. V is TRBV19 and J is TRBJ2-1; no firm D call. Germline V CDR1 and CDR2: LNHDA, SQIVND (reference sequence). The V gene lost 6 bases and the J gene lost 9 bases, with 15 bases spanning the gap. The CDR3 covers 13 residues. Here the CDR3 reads CASSLTDLSEQFF. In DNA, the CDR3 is TGTGCCAGTAGCCTGACTGACTTGTCTGAGCAGTTCTTC. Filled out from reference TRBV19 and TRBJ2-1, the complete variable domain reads DGGITQSPKYLFRKEGQNVTLSCEQNLNHDAMYWYRQDPGQGLRLIYYSQIVNDFQKGDIAEGYSVSREKKESFPLTVTSAQKNPTAFYLCASSLTDLSEQFFGPGTRLTVL.

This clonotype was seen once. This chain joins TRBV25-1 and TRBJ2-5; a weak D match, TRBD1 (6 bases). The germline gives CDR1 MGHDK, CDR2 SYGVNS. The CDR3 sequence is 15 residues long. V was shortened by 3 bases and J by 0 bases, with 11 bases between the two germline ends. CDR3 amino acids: CASSDLDRYQETQYF. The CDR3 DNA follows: TGTGCCAGCAGTGATTTAGACAGGTACCAAGAGACCCAGTACTTC.